This TCR beta chain was sequenced in a study of blood T cell repertoires in COVID-19. The V gene end was trimmed by 4 bases and the J gene end by 2 bases; junction bases not matched to a gene: 9. Per germline, CDR1 LGHDT and CDR2 YNNKEL (reference sequence). This CDR3 comprises 16 residues. In the original workflow: Amplification of reference gene primers was used by the study to estimate nucleated cell counts. The protocol was immunoSEQ multiplex PCR, while the TCRdb copy is restricted to in-frame clones and leaves out a portion. V and J calls and clone size are those listed in that table; D and trimming were worked out from the DNA. The sample yields 130,000 or so clones, 70% to 85% seen once.

The sequence derives from a woman aged 60-75 years with acute or convalescent COVID-19. Sequenced: peripheral blood. The V gene is TRBV3-1 (or the pseudogene TRBV3-2), the J gene TRBJ2-5; 8 bases match TRBD1. The CDR3 protein is CASSPVRTGYQETQYF. The CDR3 nucleotides are TGTGCCAGCAGCCCTGTTAGGACAGGGTATCAAGAGACCCAGTACTTC.